This T cell receptor (beta chain) was retrieved from a study of early T cells in non-severe SARS-CoV-2 infection. Study information: The sequenced material was bulk RNA from unsorted whole blood, and its chains were unpaired.

cDNA molecules, individually, were tagged with unique molecular identifiers. TCRdb independently ran MiXCR on the 5' RACE reads; one entry per CDR3 protein. Among fewer than 70,000 distinct CDR3 sequences listed, roughly 4.8% were seen once. Study conclusions and caveats: A preference for anti-spike CD8 responses marked VDJdb matching, which missed private and CD4 specificities.

This clonotype was seen more than once but under ten times. Its antigen is not identified. The receptor's source is an adult who was a healthcare worker with PCR-confirmed SARS-CoV-2 infection or an uninfected control (not recorded which). The donor label of this sample is uncertain. Sample: whole blood, taken at baseline.

The CDR3 DNA sequence: TGTGCCAGCAGCTCTCCCGGGCTAGCGGGGGCTGGGGCCAACGTCCTGACTTTC. It codes for CASSSPGLAGAGANVLTF. The chain employs TRBV5-6 and TRBJ2-6, with 10 bases that match TRBD2. CDR1 SGHDT and CDR2 YYEEEE come from the germline V gene. The ends lost 3 bases at V and 2 bases at J; junction bases unmatched: 8. The CDR3 extends over 18 amino acids.